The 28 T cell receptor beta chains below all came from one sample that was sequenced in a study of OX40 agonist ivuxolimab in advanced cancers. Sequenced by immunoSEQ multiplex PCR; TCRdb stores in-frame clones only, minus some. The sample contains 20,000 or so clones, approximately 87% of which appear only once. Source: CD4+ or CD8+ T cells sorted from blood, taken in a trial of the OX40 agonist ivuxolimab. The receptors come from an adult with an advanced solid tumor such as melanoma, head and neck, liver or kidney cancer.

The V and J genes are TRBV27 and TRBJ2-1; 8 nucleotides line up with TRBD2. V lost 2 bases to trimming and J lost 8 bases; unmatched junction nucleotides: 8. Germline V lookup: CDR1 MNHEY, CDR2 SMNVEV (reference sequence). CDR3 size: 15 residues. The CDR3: CASSLRSGSSHEQFF. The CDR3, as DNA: TGTGCCAGCAGTTTACGGAGCGGGAGCAGCCATGAGCAGTTCTTC.

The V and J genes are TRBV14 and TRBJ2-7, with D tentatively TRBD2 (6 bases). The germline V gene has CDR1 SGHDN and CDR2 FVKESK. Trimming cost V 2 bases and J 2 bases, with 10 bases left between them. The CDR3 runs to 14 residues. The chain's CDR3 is CASSQNIAAYEQYF. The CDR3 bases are TGTGCCAGCAGCCAAAATATAGCGGCCTACGAGCAGTACTTC.

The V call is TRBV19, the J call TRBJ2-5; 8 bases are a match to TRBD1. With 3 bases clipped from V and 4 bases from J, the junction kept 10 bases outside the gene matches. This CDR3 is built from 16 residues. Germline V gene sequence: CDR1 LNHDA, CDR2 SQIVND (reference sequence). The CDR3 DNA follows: TGTGCCAGTAGTATCACAACACAGGGGGGAGGAGAGACCCAGTACTTC. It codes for CASSITTQGGGETQYF.

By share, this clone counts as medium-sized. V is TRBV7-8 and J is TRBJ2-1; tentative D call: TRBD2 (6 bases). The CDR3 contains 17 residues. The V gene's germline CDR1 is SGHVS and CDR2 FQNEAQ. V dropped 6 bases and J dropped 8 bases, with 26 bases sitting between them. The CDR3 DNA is TGTGCCAGCAGTTCCTACACCGGGCGGGAAGGTCTCGATGAGCAGTTCTTC. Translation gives CASSSYTGREGLDEQFF.

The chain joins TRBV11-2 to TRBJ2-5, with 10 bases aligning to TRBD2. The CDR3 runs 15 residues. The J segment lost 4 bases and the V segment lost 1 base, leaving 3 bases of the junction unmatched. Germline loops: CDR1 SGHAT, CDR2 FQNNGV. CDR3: CASSLVSGGGETQYF. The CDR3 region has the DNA TGTGCCAGCAGCTTAGTCAGCGGGGGGGGAGAGACCCAGTACTTC.

The CDR3 nucleotides read TGTGCCAGCAGCTTAGGGGGGACTAGCGGAACGAACACCGGGGAGCTGTTTTTT. Translating gives CASSLGGTSGTNTGELFF. V is TRBV7-6 and J is TRBJ2-2; 11 bases are shared with TRBD2. The germline CDR1 and CDR2 sequences are SGHVS and FNYEAQ. Losses at the gene ends were 1 base for V and 0 bases for J; bases not matched to a gene: 4. This CDR3 spans 18 amino acids. The full variable domain, rest sourced from reference TRBV7-6 and TRBJ2-2, is GAGVSQSPRYKVTKRGQDVALRCDPISGHVSLYWYRQALGQGPEFLTYFNYEAQQDKSGLPNDRFSAERPEGSISTLTIQRTEQRDSAMYRCASSLGGTSGTNTGELFFGEGSRLTVL.

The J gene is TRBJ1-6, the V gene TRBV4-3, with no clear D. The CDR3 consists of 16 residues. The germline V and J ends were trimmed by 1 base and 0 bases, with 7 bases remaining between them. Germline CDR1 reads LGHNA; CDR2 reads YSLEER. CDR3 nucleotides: TGCGCCAGCAGCCAAGGGCCGAGCTCCTATAATTCACCCCTCCACTTT. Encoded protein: CASSQGPSSYNSPLHF.

The CDR3 coding sequence is TGTGCCAGCAGTTTAGGAGGGGAGGGCTATGGCTACACCTTC. Encoded protein: CASSLGGEGYGYTF. The rearrangement uses TRBV27 and TRBJ1-2; tentative D call: TRBD1 (5 bases). The V and J ends lost 2 bases and 4 bases respectively, with 11 bases between them. Per the germline V gene, CDR1 is MNHEY and CDR2 is SMNVEV (reference sequence). This CDR3 is 14 amino acids long.

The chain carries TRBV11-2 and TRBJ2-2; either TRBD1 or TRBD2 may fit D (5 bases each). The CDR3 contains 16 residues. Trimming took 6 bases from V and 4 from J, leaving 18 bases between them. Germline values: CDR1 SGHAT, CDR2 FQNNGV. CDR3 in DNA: TGTGCCAGCAGTCCAATTTACGGGGCGATCACCGGGGAGCTGTTTTTT. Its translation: CASSPIYGAITGELFF.

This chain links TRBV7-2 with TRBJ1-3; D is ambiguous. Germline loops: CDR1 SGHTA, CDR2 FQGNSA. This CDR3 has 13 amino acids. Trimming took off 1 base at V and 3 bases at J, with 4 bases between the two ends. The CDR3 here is CASSLGVGNTIYF. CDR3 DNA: TGTGCCAGCAGCTTAGGGGTTGGAAACACCATATATTTT.

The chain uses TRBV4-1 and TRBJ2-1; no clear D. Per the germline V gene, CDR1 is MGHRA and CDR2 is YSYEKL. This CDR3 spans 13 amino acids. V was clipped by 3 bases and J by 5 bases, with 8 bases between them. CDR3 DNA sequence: TGCGCCAGCAGCCAGGGGATAAACAATGAGCAGTTCTTC. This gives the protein CASSQGINNEQFF.

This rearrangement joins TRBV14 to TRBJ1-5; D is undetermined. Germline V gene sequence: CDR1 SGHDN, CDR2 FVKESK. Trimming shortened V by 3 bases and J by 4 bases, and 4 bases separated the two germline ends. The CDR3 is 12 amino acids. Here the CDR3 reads CASSHQNQPQHF. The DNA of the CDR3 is TGTGCCAGCAGCCACCAGAATCAGCCCCAGCATTTT.

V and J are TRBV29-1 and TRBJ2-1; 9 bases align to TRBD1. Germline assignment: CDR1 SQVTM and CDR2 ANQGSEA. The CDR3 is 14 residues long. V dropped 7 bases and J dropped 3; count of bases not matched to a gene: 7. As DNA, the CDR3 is TGCAGCGCCAGGGACAGGGTACTCTACAATGAGCAGTTCTTC. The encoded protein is CSARDRVLYNEQFF.

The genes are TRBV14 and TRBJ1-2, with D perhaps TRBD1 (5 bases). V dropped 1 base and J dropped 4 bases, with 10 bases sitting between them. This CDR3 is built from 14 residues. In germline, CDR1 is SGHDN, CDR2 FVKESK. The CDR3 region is CASSQVKGPYGYTF. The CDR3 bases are TGTGCCAGCAGCCAAGTTAAGGGACCCTATGGCTACACCTTC.

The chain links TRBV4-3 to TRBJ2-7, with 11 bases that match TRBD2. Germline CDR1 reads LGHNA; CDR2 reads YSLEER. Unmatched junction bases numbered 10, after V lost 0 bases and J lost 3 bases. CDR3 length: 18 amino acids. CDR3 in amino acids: CASSQDRGASGRFYEQYF. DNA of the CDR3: TGCGCCAGCAGCCAAGATCGGGGGGCTAGCGGGAGGTTCTACGAGCAGTACTTC.

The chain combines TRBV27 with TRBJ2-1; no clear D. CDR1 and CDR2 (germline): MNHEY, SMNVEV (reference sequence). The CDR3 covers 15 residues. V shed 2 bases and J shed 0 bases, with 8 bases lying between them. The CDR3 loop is CASSLATFSYNEQFF. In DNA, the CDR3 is TGTGCCAGCAGTTTAGCTACCTTCTCCTACAATGAGCAGTTCTTC.

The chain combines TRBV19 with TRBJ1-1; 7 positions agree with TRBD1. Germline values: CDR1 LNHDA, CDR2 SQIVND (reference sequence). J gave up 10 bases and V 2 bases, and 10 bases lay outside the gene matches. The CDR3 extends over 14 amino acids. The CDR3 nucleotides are TGTGCCAGTAGTATAACCCTCTCCTCAGGGGGAGCTTTCTTT. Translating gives CASSITLSSGGAFF.

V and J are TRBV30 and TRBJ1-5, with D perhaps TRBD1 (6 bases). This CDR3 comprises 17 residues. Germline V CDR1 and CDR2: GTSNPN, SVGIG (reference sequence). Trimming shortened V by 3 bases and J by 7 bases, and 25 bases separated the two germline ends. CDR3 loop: CAWSQSRRDIWGQPQHF. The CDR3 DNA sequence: TGTGCCTGGAGCCAGTCAAGGAGGGACATATGGGGGCAGCCCCAGCATTTT.

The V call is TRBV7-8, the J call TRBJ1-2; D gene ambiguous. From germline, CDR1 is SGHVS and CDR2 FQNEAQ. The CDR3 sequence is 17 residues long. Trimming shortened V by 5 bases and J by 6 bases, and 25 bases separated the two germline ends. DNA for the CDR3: TGTGCCAGCAGCAACCCCCGTTGGGCGCCGGGATCCGATGGCTACACCTTC. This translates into CASSNPRWAPGSDGYTF.

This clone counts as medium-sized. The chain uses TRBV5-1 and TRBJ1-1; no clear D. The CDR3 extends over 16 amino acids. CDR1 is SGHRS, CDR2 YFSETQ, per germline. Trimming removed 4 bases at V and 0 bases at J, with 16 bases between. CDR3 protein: CASSVGAIEVNTEAFF. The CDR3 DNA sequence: TGCGCCAGCAGCGTTGGAGCGATCGAGGTGAACACTGAAGCTTTCTTT.

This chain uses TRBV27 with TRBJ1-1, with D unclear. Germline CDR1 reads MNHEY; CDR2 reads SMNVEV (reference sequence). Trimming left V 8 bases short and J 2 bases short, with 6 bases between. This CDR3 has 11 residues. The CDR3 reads CASSSNTEAFF. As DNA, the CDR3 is TGTGCCAGCTCATCTAACACTGAAGCTTTCTTT.

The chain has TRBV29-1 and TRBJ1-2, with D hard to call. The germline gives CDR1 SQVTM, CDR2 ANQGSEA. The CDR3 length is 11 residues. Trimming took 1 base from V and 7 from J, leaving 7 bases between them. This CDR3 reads CSVEGVGGYTF. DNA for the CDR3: TGCAGCGTTGAAGGTGTGGGTGGCTACACCTTC. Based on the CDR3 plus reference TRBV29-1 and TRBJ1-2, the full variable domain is SAVISQKPSRDICQRGTSLTIQCQVDSQVTMMFWYRQQPGQSLTLIATANQGSEATYESGFVIDKFPISRPNLTFSTLTVSNMSPEDSSIYLCSVEGVGGYTFGSGTRLTVV.

This CDR3 is CATSWDRGAYEQYF. The CDR3 DNA is TGTGCCACAAGTTGGGACAGGGGAGCCTACGAGCAGTACTTC. The chain has TRBV2 and TRBJ2-7; TRBD1 matches 10 bases. V shed 10 bases, J shed 2 bases, and the junction held 8 bases outside the gene matches. Germline-derived CDR1 and CDR2 are SNHLY and FYNNEI. The CDR3 is made up of 14 amino acids.

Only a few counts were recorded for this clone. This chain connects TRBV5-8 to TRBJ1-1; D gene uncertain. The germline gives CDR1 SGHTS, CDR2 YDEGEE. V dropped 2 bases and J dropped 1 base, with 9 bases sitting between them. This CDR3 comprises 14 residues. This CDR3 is CASSFFDWNTEAFF. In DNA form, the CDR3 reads TGTGCCAGCAGCTTTTTCGACTGGAACACTGAAGCTTTCTTT.

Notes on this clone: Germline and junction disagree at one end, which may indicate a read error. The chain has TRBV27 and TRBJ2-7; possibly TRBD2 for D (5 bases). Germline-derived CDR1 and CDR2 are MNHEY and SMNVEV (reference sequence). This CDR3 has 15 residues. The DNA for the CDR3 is TGTGCCAACAGTTTGCGCGGGTGGGAAACTTACGAGCAGTACTTC. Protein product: CANSLRGWETYEQYF.

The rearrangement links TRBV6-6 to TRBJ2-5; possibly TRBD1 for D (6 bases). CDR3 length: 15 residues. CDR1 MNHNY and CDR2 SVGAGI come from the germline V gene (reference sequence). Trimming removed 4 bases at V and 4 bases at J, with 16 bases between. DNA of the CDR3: TGTGCCAGCAGTTCCTTGGGGGCAGTGGTAGAGACCCAGTACTTC. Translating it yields CASSSLGAVVETQYF.

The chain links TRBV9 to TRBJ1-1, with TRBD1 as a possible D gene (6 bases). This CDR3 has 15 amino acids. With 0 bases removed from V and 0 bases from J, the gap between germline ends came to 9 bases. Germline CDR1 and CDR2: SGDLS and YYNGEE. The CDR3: CASSVVGGMNTEAFF. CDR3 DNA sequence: TGTGCCAGCAGCGTAGTCGGGGGCATGAACACTGAAGCTTTCTTT.

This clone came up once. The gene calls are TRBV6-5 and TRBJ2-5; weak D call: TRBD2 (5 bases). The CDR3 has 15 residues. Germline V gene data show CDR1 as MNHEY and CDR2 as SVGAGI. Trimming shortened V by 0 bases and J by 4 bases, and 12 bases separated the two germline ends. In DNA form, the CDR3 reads TGTGCCAGCAGTTACTCGTCCCCACTAGGAGAGACCCAGTACTTC. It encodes CASSYSSPLGETQYF.